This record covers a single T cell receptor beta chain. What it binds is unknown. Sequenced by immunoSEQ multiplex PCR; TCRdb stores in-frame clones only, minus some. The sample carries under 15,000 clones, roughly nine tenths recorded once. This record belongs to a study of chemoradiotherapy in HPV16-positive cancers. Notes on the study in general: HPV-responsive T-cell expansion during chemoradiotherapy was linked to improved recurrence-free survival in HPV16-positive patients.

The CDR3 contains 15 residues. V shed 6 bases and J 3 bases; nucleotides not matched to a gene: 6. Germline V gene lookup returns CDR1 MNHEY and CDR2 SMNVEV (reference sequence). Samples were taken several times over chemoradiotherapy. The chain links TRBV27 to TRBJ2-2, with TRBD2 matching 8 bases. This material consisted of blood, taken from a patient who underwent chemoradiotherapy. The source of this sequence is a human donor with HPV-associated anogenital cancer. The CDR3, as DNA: TGTGCCAGCAGCCTTAGCGGGGCCCACACCGGGGAGCTGTTTTTT. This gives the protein CASSLSGAHTGELFF.